This TCR beta chain was sequenced for a study of tumor-infiltrating lymphocytes in primary liver carcinoma. Study-level findings and limits: Blood had a significantly lower top-250-clone fraction than tumors did (p = 0.039).

Constant-region priming of around 530 ng total RNA yielded TCR beta cDNA. ARM-PCR, slightly modified, supplied the TCR beta libraries through three nested multiplex PCR rounds. The first two PCR rounds, nine to ten cycles each, used TRBV1-TRBV30 forward primers and a C-beta reverse primer. One entry per CDR3 protein, called by TCRdb with MiXCR from the multiplex PCR reads. Of 90,000 to 150,000 distinct CDR3 sequences listed, around two thirds are singletons. This clonotype was counted between two and nine times. The antigen is unknown. The germline V gene has CDR1 SEHNR and CDR2 FQNEAQ (reference sequence). Trimming took 3 bases from V and 9 from J; bases not matched to a gene: 17. The CDR3 extends over 16 amino acids. DNA and RNA were both co-extracted from approximately 20-30 mg of bulk tissue that had not been sorted. Patients' primary liver carcinoma was surgically resected.

Source material: tumor-adjacent normal liver tissue. This clonotype was obtained from a woman aged 60-75 years with primary liver carcinoma and hepatitis B virus infection. The chain combines TRBV7-9 with TRBJ2-7; 7 nucleotides align to TRBD1. CDR3 residues: CASSFRQGQYYEVQYF. CDR3 nucleotide sequence: TGTGCCAGCAGCTTCAGACAGGGACAATACTACGAAGTGCAGTACTTC.